This T cell receptor (beta chain) came from a study of CD8 T cells in Susac syndrome. The CDR3 is 18 amino acids. Germline V gene sequence: CDR1 LNHDA, CDR2 SQIVND (reference sequence). V was cut by 5 bases and J by 3 bases, with 26 bases left in between. CD8+ and CD4+ blood T cells underwent TCR beta sequencing. With random hexamers, roughly 0.45 to 1 ug RNA was reverse transcribed. MiXCR, applied by TCRdb to the immunoSEQ multiplex PCR reads, yields one record per CDR3 protein. The sample shows about 280,000 distinct CDR3 sequences, roughly 85% of them seen only once. The receptor comes from a human donor with multiple sclerosis. The chain couples TRBV19 to TRBJ2-7; tentative D call: TRBD2 (6 bases). Material: CD8+ T cells from PBMCs. Here the CDR3 DNA reads TGTGCCAGTAGTGGCCCCACAGCGGGCGGCCTATCCGGCTACGAGCAGTACTTC. Protein: CASSGPTAGGLSGYEQYF.